This entry describes one TCR beta chain. The table came from immunoSEQ multiplex PCR; TCRdb's copy has only in-frame clones and leaves some out. The top ten clones hold around 6.1% of a sample with under 50,000 clones, 86% of them seen once. The data are from a study of T cells in localized non-small cell lung cancer. CDR1 WSHSY and CDR2 SAAADI come from the germline V gene. The CDR3 is 14 residues long. Trimming at V came to 6 bases and at J to 2 bases, leaving 4 bases not matched to a gene. J is TRBJ1-1 and V is TRBV10-2; 9 nucleotides align to TRBD1. This sequence originates from a male donor aged 60 or older with stage II lung adenocarcinoma. Material: peripheral blood mononuclear cells, obtained before any cancer treatment. DNA of the CDR3: TGCGCCAGCAGCTTGACAGGGGGTAACACTGAAGCTTTCTTT. As protein: CASSLTGGNTEAFF.